This passage covers 20 T cell receptor beta chains from one sample sequenced in a study of OX40 agonist ivuxolimab in advanced cancers. Repertoires were generated with immunoSEQ multiplex PCR, while TCRdb's copy carries only in-frame clones and drops some. The sample holds approximately 52,000 clones, 82% seen once. The sequenced sample was CD4+ or CD8+ T cells sorted from blood, obtained in a trial of the OX40 agonist ivuxolimab. These receptors were collected from an adult with an advanced solid tumor such as melanoma, head and neck, liver or kidney cancer.

This chain links TRBV27 with TRBJ2-3, with 8 nucleotides matching TRBD1. V trimming: 5 bases; J trimming: 2 bases; junction bases outside the gene matches: 12. The CDR3 extends over 17 amino acids. Germline-derived CDR1 and CDR2 are MNHEY and SMNVEV (reference sequence). CDR3: CASSTRQGQVITDTQYF. DNA for the CDR3: TGTGCCAGCAGTACAAGACAGGGACAGGTAATCACAGATACGCAGTATTTT.

This clone was seen only once. The chain recombines TRBV7-9 with TRBJ2-5; TRBD2 matches at 9 bases. The trim removed 6 bases at V and 5 bases at J, leaving 13 bases unmatched. Germline-derived CDR1 and CDR2 are SEHNR and FQNEAQ (reference sequence). The CDR3 spans 16 residues. The CDR3 DNA reads as TGTGCCAGCAGTCCTGGGGCTAGCGGGGTCGGGGAGACCCAGTACTTC. Encoded protein: CASSPGASGVGETQYF.

Of note for this clone: Germline and junction disagree at one end, which may indicate a read error. The chain has TRBV5-1 and TRBJ1-5; D gene ambiguous. Germline V gene data show CDR1 as SGHRS and CDR2 as YFSETQ. The CDR3 length is 15 residues. Here the CDR3 reads CTSSLRGLGSQPQHF. The CDR3 region has the DNA TGCACCAGCAGCTTGCGCGGGTTAGGGAGTCAGCCCCAGCATTTT.

The chain combines TRBV18 with TRBJ1-1, with 10 bases aligning to TRBD1. CDR3 size: 14 residues. V gave up 3 bases and J gave up 5 bases; unmatched junction bases: 3. Germline lookup yields CDR1 KGHSH and CDR2 LQKENI. The CDR3: CASSPGQGKTEAFF. Here the CDR3 DNA reads TGTGCCAGCTCACCGGGACAGGGGAAGACTGAAGCTTTCTTT.

The chain employs TRBV5-4 and TRBJ2-3, with D perhaps assigned TRBD1 or TRBD2 (5 bases each). V was cut by 4 bases and J by 6 bases, with 12 bases left in between. Germline-derived CDR1 and CDR2 are SGHNT and YYREEE (reference sequence). CDR3 length: 13 residues. CDR3 bases: TGTGCCAGCAGCCAGGACGGGACGGATACGCAGTATTTT. It codes for CASSQDGTDTQYF. Variable domain in full (rest from reference TRBV5-4 and TRBJ2-3): ETGVTQSPTHLIKTRGQQVTLRCSSQSGHNTVSWYQQALGQGPQFIFQYYREEENGRGNFPPRFSGLQFPNYSSELNVNALELDDSALYLCASSQDGTDTQYFGPGTRLTVL.

The chain recombines TRBV13 with TRBJ2-2; 7 bases are shared with TRBD2. The CDR3 runs to 16 residues. V lost 8 bases and J lost 1; bases outside the gene matches: 10. Germline V gives CDR1 PRHDT, CDR2 FYEKMQ (reference sequence). The CDR3 coding sequence is TGTGCCAGCCTCCGGTTAGCGGGCAGGAACACCGGGGAGCTGTTTTTT. This encodes CASLRLAGRNTGELFF.

This clone has a handful of counts. This chain joins TRBV30 and TRBJ1-1; 7 bases are a match to TRBD1. The CDR3 loop spans 13 amino acids. Per germline, CDR1 GTSNPN and CDR2 SVGIG (reference sequence). Trimming took 5 bases from V and 0 from J; bases not matched to a gene: 3. The CDR3 loop is CAWGGQLNTEAFF. The CDR3 DNA is TGTGCCTGGGGGGGACAGTTGAACACTGAAGCTTTCTTT. Full variable domain (remainder filled in from reference TRBV30 and TRBJ1-1): SQTIHQWPATLVQPVGSPLSLECTVEGTSNPNLYWYRQAAGRGLQLLFYSVGIGQISSEVPQNLSASRPQDRQFILSSKKLLLSDSGFYLCAWGGQLNTEAFFGQGTRLTVV.

The chain combines TRBV30 with TRBJ1-3, with D uncertain. Germline V CDR1 and CDR2: GTSNPN, SVGIG (reference sequence). The CDR3 is made up of 16 amino acids. V was shortened by 2 bases and J by 0 bases, with 14 bases between the two germline ends. The CDR3 region has the DNA TGTGCCTGGAGTATCGCGGTTGGGATCTCTGGAAACACCATATATTTT. Protein product: CAWSIAVGISGNTIYF.

The chain combines TRBV7-8 with TRBJ2-7; 7 nucleotides line up with TRBD1. Germline values: CDR1 SGHVS, CDR2 FQNEAQ. The CDR3 is 14 amino acids. Losses at the gene ends were 5 bases for V and 2 bases for J; bases not matched to a gene: 6. CDR3 coding DNA: TGTGCCAGCAGCGTAGACAGGGTGGCCTACGAGCAGTACTTC. This translates into CASSVDRVAYEQYF.

The chain carries TRBV6-1 and TRBJ2-2, with no clear D. The CDR3 spans 14 residues. Germline V CDR1 and CDR2: MNHNS, SASEGT. The V gene lost 7 bases and the J gene lost 3 bases, with 12 bases spanning the gap. This CDR3 reads CASTPARDTGELFF. For the CDR3, the DNA is TGTGCCAGCACCCCGGCCCGCGACACCGGGGAGCTGTTTTTT.

The CDR3 coding sequence is TGTGCCAGCTGCTCAGGGGCGAACACTGAAGCTTTCTTT. Its protein product is CASCSGANTEAFF. The J gene is TRBJ1-1, the V gene TRBV18; the D gene is possibly TRBD1 (6 bases). This CDR3 has 13 residues. The V and J ends lost 7 bases and 1 base respectively, with 10 bases between them. Germline V lookup: CDR1 KGHSH, CDR2 LQKENI.

This clone was recorded a few times. The V gene is TRBV19, the J gene TRBJ1-5; a weak D match, TRBD1 (5 bases). The CDR3 runs 17 residues. Trimming pared 0 bases from V and 3 bases from J, leaving 15 bases between. Germline assignment: CDR1 LNHDA and CDR2 SQIVND (reference sequence). The CDR3 here is CASSIDGTGRANQPQHF. CDR3 bases: TGTGCCAGTAGTATAGATGGGACGGGCCGGGCCAATCAGCCCCAGCATTTT.

The chain uses TRBV7-8 and TRBJ2-5; D is ambiguous. The J call may be wrong; the DNA end is better matched by TRBJ2-7. The CDR3 covers 16 residues. Germline CDR1 is SGHVS and CDR2 is FQNEAQ. CDR3 nucleotides: TGTGCCAGCAGCTTAAGTTCAGACTTCCTTTCCTACGAGCAGTACTTC. It specifies CASSLSSDFLSYEQYF.

V is TRBV6-5 and J is TRBJ2-7; D is unclear. Germline CDR1 reads MNHEY; CDR2 reads SVGAGI. The CDR3 sequence is 15 residues long. V shed 5 bases and J shed 4 bases, with 18 bases lying between them. In DNA, the CDR3 is TGTGCCAGCAGTCCGACCCGAGTATCTGCTTACGAGCAGTACTTC. The encoded protein is CASSPTRVSAYEQYF.

This clone was picked up a small number of times. The chain has TRBV28 and TRBJ1-1, with TRBD1 as a possible D gene (6 bases). The V end was cut by 4 bases, the J end by 0 bases, with 15 bases between. CDR1 is MDHEN, CDR2 SYDVKM, per germline. This CDR3 comprises 16 residues. The CDR3 spells CASSSGGAFMNTEAFF. The CDR3 nucleotides read TGTGCCAGCAGTTCCGGGGGCGCGTTCATGAACACTGAAGCTTTCTTT.

This clone has only one observation. The J gene is TRBJ2-5, the V gene TRBV7-2, with 11 bases aligning to TRBD2. The V segment lost 4 bases and the J segment 5 bases; nucleotides outside the gene matches: 6. This CDR3 contains 15 residues. Germline-derived CDR1 and CDR2 are SGHTA and FQGNSA. The DNA of the CDR3 is TGTGCCAGCAGCTCGGGACTAGCGGAGAGGGAGACCCAGTACTTC. Translating gives CASSSGLAERETQYF.

The sample holds a few counts of this clone. Other DNA variants within this sample encode the same CDR3. The chain employs TRBV13 and TRBJ1-6; D remains unclear. The CDR3 consists of 12 residues. CDR1 PRHDT and CDR2 FYEKMQ come from the germline V gene (reference sequence). The V end lost 3 bases, the J end lost 6 bases, and 3 bases lay between the germline ends. DNA for the CDR3: TGTGCCAGCAGCTTCGCTAATTCACCCCTCCACTTT. Its protein is CASSFANSPLHF.

The chain has TRBV2 and TRBJ2-2, with no clear D. The CDR3 has 16 amino acids. Trimming shortened V by 4 bases and J by 7 bases, and 19 bases separated the two germline ends. Looked up from germline, CDR1 is SNHLY and CDR2 is FYNNEI. The CDR3 DNA reads as TGTGCCAGCAGTGTCGTTGGTGGGTTAGGGCTCGGGGAGCTGTTTTTT. Translated, it gives CASSVVGGLGLGELFF.

The chain links TRBV10-3 to TRBJ2-1; D is possibly TRBD2 (6 bases). Between the trimmed V and J ends, which lost 4 bases and 7 bases, there was a span of 14 bases. Germline lookup yields CDR1 ENHRY and CDR2 SYGVKD. The CDR3 contains 14 residues. CDR3 bases: TGTGCCATCAGTGGGCGGGGCCAGGGAAATGAGCAGTTCTTC. This encodes CAISGRGQGNEQFF.

This chain links TRBV27 with TRBJ1-2; TRBD1 aligns across 8 bases. With V trimmed by 6 bases and J by 2 bases, 14 bases remained unmatched. The germline gives CDR1 MNHEY, CDR2 SMNVEV (reference sequence). The CDR3 extends over 17 amino acids. The CDR3 protein is CASSPLPGQAYNYGYTF. As DNA, the CDR3 is TGTGCCAGCAGCCCTCTTCCGGGACAGGCATACAACTATGGCTACACCTTC.